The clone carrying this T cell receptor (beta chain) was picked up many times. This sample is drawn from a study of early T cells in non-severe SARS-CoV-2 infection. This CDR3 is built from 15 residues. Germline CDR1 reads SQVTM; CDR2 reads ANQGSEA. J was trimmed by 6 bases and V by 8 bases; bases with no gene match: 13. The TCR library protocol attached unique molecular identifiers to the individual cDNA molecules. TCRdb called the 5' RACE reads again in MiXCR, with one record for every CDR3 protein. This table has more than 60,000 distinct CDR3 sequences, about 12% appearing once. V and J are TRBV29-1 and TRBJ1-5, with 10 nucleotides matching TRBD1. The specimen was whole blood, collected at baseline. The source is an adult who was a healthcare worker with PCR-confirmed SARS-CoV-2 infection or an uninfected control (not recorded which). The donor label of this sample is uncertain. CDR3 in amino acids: CSPRTGGPDSQPQHF. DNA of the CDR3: TGCAGCCCCAGGACAGGGGGGCCTGATAGTCAGCCCCAGCATTTT.